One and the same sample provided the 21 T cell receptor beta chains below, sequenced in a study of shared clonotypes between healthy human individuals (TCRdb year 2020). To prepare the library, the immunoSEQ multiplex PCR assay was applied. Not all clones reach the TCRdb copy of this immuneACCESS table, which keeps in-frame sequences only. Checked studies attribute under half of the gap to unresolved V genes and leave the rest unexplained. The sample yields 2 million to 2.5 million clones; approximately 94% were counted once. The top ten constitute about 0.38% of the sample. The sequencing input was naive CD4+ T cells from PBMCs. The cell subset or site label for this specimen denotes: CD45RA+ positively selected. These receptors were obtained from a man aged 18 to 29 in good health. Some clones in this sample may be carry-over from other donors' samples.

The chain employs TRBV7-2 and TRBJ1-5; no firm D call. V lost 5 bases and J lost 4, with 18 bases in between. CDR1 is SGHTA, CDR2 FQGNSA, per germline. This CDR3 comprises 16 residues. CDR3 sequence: CASSPEPGLGNQPQHF. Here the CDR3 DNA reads TGTGCCAGCAGCCCCGAGCCAGGTCTGGGAAATCAGCCCCAGCATTTT.

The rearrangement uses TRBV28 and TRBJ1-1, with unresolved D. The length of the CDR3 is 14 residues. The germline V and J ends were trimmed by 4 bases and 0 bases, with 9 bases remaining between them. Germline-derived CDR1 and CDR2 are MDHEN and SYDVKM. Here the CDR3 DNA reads TGTGCCAGCAGTTCCGTTTCTCTGAACACTGAAGCTTTCTTT. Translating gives CASSSVSLNTEAFF.

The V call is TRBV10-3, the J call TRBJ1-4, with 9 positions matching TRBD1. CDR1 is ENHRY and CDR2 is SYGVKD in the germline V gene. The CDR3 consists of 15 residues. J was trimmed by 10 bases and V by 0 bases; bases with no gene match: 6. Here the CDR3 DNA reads TGTGCCATCAGTGAGTCGGGACAGGGTCTTAGAAAACTGTTTTTT. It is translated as CAISESGQGLRKLFF.

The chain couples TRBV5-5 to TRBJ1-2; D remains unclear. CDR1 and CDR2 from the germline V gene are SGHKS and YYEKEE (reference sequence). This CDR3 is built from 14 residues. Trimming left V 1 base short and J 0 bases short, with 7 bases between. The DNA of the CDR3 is TGTGCCAGCAGCTTGATGGCAGCTAACTATGGCTACACCTTC. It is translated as CASSLMAANYGYTF. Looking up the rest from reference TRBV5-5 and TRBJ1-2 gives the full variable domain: DAGVTQSPTHLIKTRGQQVTLRCSPISGHKSVSWYQQVLGQGPQFIFQYYEKEERGRGNFPDRFSARQFPNYSSELNVNALLLGDSALYLCASSLMAANYGYTFGSGTRLTVV.

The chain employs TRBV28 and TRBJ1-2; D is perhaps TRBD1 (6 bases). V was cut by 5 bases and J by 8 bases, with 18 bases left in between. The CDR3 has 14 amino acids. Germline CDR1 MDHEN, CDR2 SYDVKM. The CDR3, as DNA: TGTGCCAGCAGTGCCCCAGGGGTTTGGAACGGCTACACCTTC. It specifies CASSAPGVWNGYTF.

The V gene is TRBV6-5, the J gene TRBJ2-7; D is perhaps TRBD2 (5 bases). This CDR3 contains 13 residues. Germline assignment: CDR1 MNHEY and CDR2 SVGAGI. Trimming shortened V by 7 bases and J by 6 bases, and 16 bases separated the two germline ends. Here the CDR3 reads CASTNPGSGEQYF. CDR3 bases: TGTGCCAGCACTAACCCGGGGTCTGGCGAGCAGTACTTC.

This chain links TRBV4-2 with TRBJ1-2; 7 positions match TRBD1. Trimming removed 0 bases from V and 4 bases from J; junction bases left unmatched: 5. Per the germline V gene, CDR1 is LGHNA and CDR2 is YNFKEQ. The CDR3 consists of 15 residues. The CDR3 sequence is CASSQDGRGAYGYTF. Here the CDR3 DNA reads TGTGCCAGCAGCCAAGATGGCAGGGGGGCCTATGGCTACACCTTC.

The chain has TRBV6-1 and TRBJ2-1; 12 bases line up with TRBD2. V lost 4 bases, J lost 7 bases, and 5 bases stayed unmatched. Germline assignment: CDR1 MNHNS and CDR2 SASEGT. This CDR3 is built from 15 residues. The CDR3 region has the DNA TGTGCCAGCAGTGGTCCGGGACTAGCGGGTAATGAGCAGTTCTTC. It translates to CASSGPGLAGNEQFF.

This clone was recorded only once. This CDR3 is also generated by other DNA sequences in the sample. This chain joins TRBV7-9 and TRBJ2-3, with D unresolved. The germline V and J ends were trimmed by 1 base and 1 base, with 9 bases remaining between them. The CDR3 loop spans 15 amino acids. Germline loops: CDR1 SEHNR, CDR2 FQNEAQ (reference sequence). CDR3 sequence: CASSLVGGRTDTQYF. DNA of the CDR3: TGTGCCAGCAGCTTAGTTGGCGGACGCACAGATACGCAGTATTTT.

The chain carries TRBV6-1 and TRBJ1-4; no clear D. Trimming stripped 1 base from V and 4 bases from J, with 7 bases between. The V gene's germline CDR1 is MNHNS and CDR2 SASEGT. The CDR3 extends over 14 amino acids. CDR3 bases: TGTGCCAGCAGTGAAGGGCAAGTTAATGAAAAACTGTTTTTT. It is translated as CASSEGQVNEKLFF.

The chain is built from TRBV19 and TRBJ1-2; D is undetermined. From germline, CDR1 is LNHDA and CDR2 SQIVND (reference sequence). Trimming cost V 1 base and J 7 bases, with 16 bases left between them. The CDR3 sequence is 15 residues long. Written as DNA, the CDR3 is TGTGCCAGTAGTATAGTGGTCGGGCCTAGCGGTGGCTACACCTTC. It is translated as CASSIVVGPSGGYTF.

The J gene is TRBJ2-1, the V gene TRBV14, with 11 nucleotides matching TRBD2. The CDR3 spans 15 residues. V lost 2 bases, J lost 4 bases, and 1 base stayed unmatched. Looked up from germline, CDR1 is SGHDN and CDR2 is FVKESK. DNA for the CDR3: TGTGCCAGCAGCCAAACTAGCGGGAGATACAATGAGCAGTTCTTC. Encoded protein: CASSQTSGRYNEQFF.

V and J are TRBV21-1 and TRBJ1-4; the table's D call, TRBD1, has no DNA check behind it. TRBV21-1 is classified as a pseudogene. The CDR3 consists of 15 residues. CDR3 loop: CARKTRGKRHEKLFF. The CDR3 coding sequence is TGTGCCAGGAAGACGAGGGGGAAACGTCACGAAAAACTGTTTTTT.

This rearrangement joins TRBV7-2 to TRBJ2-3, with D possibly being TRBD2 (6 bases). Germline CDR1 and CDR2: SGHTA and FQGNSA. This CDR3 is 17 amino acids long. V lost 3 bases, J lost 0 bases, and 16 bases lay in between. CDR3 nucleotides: TGTGCCAGCAGCTTTGCTTCACGGGGGTTAAGCACAGATACGCAGTATTTT. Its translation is CASSFASRGLSTDTQYF.

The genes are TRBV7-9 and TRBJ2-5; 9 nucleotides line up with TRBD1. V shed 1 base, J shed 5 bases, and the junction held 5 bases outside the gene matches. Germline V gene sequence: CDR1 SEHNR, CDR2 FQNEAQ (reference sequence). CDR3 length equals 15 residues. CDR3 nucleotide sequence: TGTGCCAGCAGCTTAGAACAGGGGGCCGGGGAGACCCAGTACTTC. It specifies CASSLEQGAGETQYF. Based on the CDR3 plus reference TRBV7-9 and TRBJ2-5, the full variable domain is DTGVSQNPRHKITKRGQNVTFRCDPISEHNRLYWYRQTLGQGPEFLTYFQNEAQLEKSRLLSDRFSAERPKGSFSTLEIQRTEQGDSAMYLCASSLEQGAGETQYFGPGTRLLVL.

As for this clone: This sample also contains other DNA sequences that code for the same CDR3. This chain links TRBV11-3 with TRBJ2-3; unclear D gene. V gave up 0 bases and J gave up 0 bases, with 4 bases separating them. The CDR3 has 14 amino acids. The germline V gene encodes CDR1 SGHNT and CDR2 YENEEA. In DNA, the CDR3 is TGTGCCAGCAGCTTAGAGGGCAGCACAGATACGCAGTATTTT. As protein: CASSLEGSTDTQYF.

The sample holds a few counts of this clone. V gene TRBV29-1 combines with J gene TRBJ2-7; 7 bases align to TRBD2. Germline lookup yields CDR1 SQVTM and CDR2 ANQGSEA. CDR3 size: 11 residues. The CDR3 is CGGREAYEQYF. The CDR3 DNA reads TGCGGAGGGAGGGAAGCCTACGAGCAGTACTTC.

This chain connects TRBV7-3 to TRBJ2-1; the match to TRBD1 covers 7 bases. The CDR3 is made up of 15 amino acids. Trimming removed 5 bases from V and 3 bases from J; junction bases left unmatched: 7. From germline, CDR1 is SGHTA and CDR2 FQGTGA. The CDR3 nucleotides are TGTGCCAGCAGCCTGGGACAGCCCAACTACAATGAGCAGTTCTTC. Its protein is CASSLGQPNYNEQFF.

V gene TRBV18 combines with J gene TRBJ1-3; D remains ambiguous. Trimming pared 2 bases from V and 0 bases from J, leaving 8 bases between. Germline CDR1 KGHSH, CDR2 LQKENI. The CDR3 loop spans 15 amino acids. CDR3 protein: CASSPGTSSGNTIYF. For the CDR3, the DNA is TGTGCCAGCTCACCAGGAACAAGCTCTGGAAACACCATATATTTT.

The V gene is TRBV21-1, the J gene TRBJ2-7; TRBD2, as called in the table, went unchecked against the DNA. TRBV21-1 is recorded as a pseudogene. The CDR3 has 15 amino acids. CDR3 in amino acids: CASKGLADPLFEQYF. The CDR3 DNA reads TGTGCCAGCAAAGGTCTAGCGGACCCTCTCTTCGAGCAGTACTTC.

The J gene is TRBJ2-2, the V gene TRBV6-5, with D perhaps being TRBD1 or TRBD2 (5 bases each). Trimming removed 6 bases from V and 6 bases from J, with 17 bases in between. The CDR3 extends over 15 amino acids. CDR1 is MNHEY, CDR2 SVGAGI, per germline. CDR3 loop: CASSRGTVTAGELFF. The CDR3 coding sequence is TGTGCCAGCAGCCGAGGGACCGTTACCGCCGGGGAGCTGTTTTTT.